This T cell receptor (beta chain) was profiled in a study of CD4 T cells in relation to SARS-CoV-2 and coronaviruses (dated by TCRdb to about 2021). At the level of the whole study: Using patient-derived lymphoblastoid cell lines, the shared crossreactive spike epitopes were mapped to their HLA restriction. A different, Illumina-based TCR-beta assay was used to sequence expansion assays from other donors in the study. The Adaptive Biotechnologies TCR-sequencing kit was used for samples from a few pre-COVID donors and for the naive versus memory experiments, whereas the other data were Illumina-based. At the level of individual TCR clonotypes, the study evaluated whether memory CD4+ T cells crossreact between the spike proteins of SARS-CoV-2 and those of common cold coronaviruses.

This clone was picked up one time. Its specific antigen is unknown. Base qualities are not provided; no much larger clone lies one nucleotide away. Deep-resolution immunoSEQ TCR-beta sequencing was performed on DNA from uncultured naive and memory CD4+ T cells. The authors processed their data as follows. During preprocessing, nonproductive sequences were removed, along with CDR3s that did not begin with C, did not end with F or W, or were shorter than 7 amino acids. Cultured and uncultured naive and memory CD4+ repertoires were searched for previously identified spike- and CEF-reactive CDR3s. After three terminal residues were trimmed from each end, CDR3 homology was quantified as pairwise Levenshtein distance using the stringdist R package. This immuneACCESS table, as held by TCRdb, lists in-frame sequences with V and J called but not all clones. Of the missing ones, under half trace to an unresolved V gene in checked studies; the others have no known cause. That table furnishes V, J and clone size, whereas the DNA furnished D and trimming. The sample has some 70,000 clones on record, approximately 93% of them singletons. The ten biggest clones cover approximately 0.21% of the sample.

General findings and caveats noted by the study authors: Because the crossreactivity analysis focused on spike protein, crossreactivity against other viral proteins was not assessed. Naive versus memory sequencing indicated that memory recall responses, rather than primary responses primed during culture, are detected by the assay. The study was constrained by small numbers of patients and of tested TCRs. Memory CD4+ clonotypes crossrecognizing SARS-CoV-2 and at least one common cold coronavirus spike were found in 60% to 70% of donors. Significantly weaker SARS-CoV-2-driven expansion was shown by crossreactive clones than by monoreactive clones, consistent with antigenic imprinting. No donor contributed both pre-pandemic and post-infection samples, which limited tracing the source of pre-existing responses.

CD4+ T cells from unexposed donors were collected before the COVID-19 pandemic (2011-2018). To separate naive from memory CD4+ T cells, cryopreserved PBMCs first underwent CD4 enrichment and then EasySep naive CD4+ T cell enrichment. The leukapheresis product for the unexposed donors was obtained through commercial purchase. PBMCs were isolated from leukapheresis product or whole blood by Ficoll-Paque PLUS gradient centrifugation. PBMCs were either cryopreserved at -140 degrees C or used fresh in the expansion assay. The QIAamp Micro DNA Kit was used to extract genomic DNA from the CD4+ T cells. The CDR3 holds 14 amino acids from the cysteine to the phenylalanine. Of all the DNA, just the CDR3 is kept, 42 bases in frame from base 1. The germline V gene (reference sequence) sets CDR1 to SGHNT and CDR2 to YYREEE. V is clipped by 5 bases and J by 5 bases, and the sequence between their germline boundaries is 15 bases long.

The sequencing input was naive CD4+ T cells from PBMCs. The intended sense of this specimen's cell subset or site label: naive CD4+ T cells isolated by negative enrichment. This chain joins TRBV5-4 to TRBJ2-3; the D segment might be TRBD1 or TRBD2, since each matches 5 bases. The source is a human donor in good health. The nucleotide sequence is given as TGTGCCAGCAGAACCGGGACGGACGAAGATACGCAGTATTTT. Translated, this gives CASRTGTDEDTQYF.